A selection of T cell receptor beta chains follows, all from one sample in a study of T cells expressing NK-cell markers. Using the 5' RACE reads, TCRdb records one entry per CDR3 protein without DNA. The sample table includes about 460,000 distinct CDR3 sequences. Sequencing was performed on blood T cells: a sorted CD56 or NKG2C T cell subset, CD4+ or CD8+ T cells, or bulk PBMC T cells (not recorded which). These receptors came from a woman aged 50 to 65 in good health. Each CDR3 is given with its conserved first and last residue. The order of the fields is V gene, CDR3 length, J gene, CDR3 protein.

V: TRBV7-8; length: 16; J: TRBJ1-4; CDR3: CASSLDLNRGSEKLFF
V: TRBV12-3/TRBV12-4; length: 16; J: TRBJ2-2; CDR3: CASSLLAGGLIGELFF
V: TRBV20-1; length: 16; J: TRBJ1-4; CDR3: CSARDGGRRTNEKLFF
V: TRBV5-5; length: 14; J: TRBJ2-3; CDR3: CASSLGPTRDTQYF
V: TRBV25-1; length: 15; J: TRBJ2-1; CDR3: CASRLSGRRYNEQFF
V: TRBV2; length: 14; J: TRBJ1-3; CDR3: CASAYETYGNTIYF
V: TRBV10-3; length: 13; J: TRBJ2-7; CDR3: CAITGLIRGEQYF
V: TRBV20-1; length: 14; J: TRBJ1-1; CDR3: CSAKRGTGPTEAFF
V: TRBV11-3; length: 15; J: TRBJ2-1; CDR3: CASSLDPGQYNEQFF
V: TRBV12-3/TRBV12-4; length: 16; J: TRBJ2-1; CDR3: CASSFSLAGGWNEQFF
V: TRBV14; length: 14; J: TRBJ1-1; CDR3: CASSQLSTNTEAFF
V: TRBV5-1; length: 15; J: TRBJ2-7; CDR3: CASASLAGGTGEQYF
V: TRBV5-1; length: 13; J: TRBJ2-7; CDR3: CASSKRSSYEQYF
V: TRBV25-1; length: 15; J: TRBJ2-5; CDR3: CASSESRGTKETQYF
V: TRBV18; length: 17; J: TRBJ2-2; CDR3: CASSPPGLAGGTGELFF
V: TRBV6-5; length: 16; J: TRBJ2-1; CDR3: CASSTLGLAEYNEQFF
V: TRBV20-1; length: 17; J: TRBJ2-5; CDR3: CSTLGPVGVGLVGTQYF
V: TRBV9; length: 13; J: TRBJ2-2; CDR3: CASSAVGTGELFF
V: TRBV27; length: 15; J: TRBJ1-2; CDR3: CASSLRTDSNYGYTF
V: TRBV6-5; length: 15; J: TRBJ2-3; CDR3: CASSLVFPATDTQYF
V: TRBV18; length: 13; J: TRBJ1-2; CDR3: CASSPSGAYGYTF
V: TRBV4-1; length: 15; J: TRBJ2-1; CDR3: CASSYRGTSGNEQFF
V: TRBV2; length: 15; J: TRBJ1-5; CDR3: CASSEWGQGYQPQHF
V: TRBV18; length: 15; J: TRBJ1-1; CDR3: CASSPSQGGVTEAFF
V: TRBV12-3/TRBV12-4; length: 13; J: TRBJ2-2; CDR3: CASSLKLLGELFF
V: TRBV2; length: 13; J: TRBJ2-2; CDR3: CASSEIQMGELFF
V: TRBV25-1; length: 15; J: TRBJ2-3; CDR3: CASSTHNQGGGTQYF
V: TRBV5-5; length: 15; J: TRBJ2-5; CDR3: CASSLELTAWGTQYF
V: TRBV7-8; length: 15; J: TRBJ1-2; CDR3: CASSAAGAANYGYTF
V: TRBV12-3/TRBV12-4; length: 13; J: TRBJ2-5; CDR3: CASSSTAVGTQYF
V: TRBV5-6; length: 18; J: TRBJ2-3; CDR3: CASSSSTSGPQHTDTQYF
V: TRBV3-1; length: 14; J: TRBJ1-2; CDR3: CASSRDRGYYGYTF
V: TRBV15; length: 17; J: TRBJ2-1; CDR3: CATSRDRAASGYNEQFF
V: TRBV10-3; length: 13; J: TRBJ1-1; CDR3: CAIGQVGNTEAFF
V: TRBV5-1; length: 15; J: TRBJ1-1; CDR3: CASSVGGASNTEAFF
V: TRBV24-1; length: 14; J: TRBJ2-1; CDR3: CATSDLERGNEQFF